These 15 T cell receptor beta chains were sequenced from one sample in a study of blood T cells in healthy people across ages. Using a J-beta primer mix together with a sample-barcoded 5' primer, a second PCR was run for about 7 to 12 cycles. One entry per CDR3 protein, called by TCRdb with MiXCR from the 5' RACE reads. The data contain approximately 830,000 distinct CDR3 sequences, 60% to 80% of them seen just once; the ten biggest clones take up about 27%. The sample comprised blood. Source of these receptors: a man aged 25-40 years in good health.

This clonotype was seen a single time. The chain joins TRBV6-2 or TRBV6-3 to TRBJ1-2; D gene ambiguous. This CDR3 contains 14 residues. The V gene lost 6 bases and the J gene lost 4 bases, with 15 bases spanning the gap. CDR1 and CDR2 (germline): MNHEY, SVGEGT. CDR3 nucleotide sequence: TGTGCCAGCAGCCTGACCACGTCGGGCTATGGCTACACCTTC. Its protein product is CASSLTTSGYGYTF.

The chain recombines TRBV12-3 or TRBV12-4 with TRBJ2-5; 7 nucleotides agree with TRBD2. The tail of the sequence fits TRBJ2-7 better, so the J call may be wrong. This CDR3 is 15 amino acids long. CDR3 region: CASSLPSSGEGEQYF. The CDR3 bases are TGTGCCAGCAGTTTACCGTCCTCTGGGGAGGGCGAGCAGTACTTC.

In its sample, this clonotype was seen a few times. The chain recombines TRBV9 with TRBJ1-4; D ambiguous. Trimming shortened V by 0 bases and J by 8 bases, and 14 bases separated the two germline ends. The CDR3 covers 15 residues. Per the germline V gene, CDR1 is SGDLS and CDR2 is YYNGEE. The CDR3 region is CASSVGGGAKEKLFF. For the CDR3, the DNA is TGTGCCAGCAGCGTAGGAGGAGGAGCGAAAGAAAAACTGTTTTTT.

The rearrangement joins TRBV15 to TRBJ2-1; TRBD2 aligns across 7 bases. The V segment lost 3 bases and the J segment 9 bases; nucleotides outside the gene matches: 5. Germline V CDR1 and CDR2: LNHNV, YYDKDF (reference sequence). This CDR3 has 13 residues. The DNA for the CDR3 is TGTGCCACCAGCAGGACACCGGGGGGTGAGCAGTTCTTC. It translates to CATSRTPGGEQFF.

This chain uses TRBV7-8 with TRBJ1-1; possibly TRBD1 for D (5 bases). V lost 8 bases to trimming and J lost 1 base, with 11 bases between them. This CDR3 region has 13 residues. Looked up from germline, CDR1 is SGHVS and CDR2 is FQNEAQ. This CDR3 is CASLWGQNTEAFF. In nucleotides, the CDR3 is TGTGCCAGCCTATGGGGCCAGAACACTGAAGCTTTCTTT.

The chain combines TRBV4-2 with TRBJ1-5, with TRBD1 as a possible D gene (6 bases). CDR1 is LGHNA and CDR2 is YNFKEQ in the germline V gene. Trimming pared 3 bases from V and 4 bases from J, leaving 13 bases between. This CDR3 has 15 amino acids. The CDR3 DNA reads TGTGCCAGCAGCCAGCTCGACAGGCCAAATCAGCCCCAGCATTTT. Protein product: CASSQLDRPNQPQHF.

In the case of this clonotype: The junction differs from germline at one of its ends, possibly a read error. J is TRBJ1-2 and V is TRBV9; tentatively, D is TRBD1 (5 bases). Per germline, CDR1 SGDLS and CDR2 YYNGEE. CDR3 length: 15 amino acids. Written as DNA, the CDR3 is TGTGCCAGCAGCGTAGCTGGGGGGAGTAACTATTGCTACACCTTC. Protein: CASSVAGGSNYCYTF. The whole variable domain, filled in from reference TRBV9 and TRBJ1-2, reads DSGVTQTPKHLITATGQRVTLRCSPRSGDLSVYWYQQSLDQGLQFLIQYYNGEERAKGNILERFSAQQFPDLHSELNLSSLELGDSALYFCASSVAGGSNYCYTFGSGTRLTVV.

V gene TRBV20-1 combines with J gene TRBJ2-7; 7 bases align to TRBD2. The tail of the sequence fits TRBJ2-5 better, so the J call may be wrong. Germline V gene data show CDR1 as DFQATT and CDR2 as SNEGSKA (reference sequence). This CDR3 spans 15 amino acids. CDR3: CSARDWGTTKETQYF. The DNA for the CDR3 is TGCAGTGCTAGAGATTGGGGGACTACGAAAGAGACCCAGTACTTC.

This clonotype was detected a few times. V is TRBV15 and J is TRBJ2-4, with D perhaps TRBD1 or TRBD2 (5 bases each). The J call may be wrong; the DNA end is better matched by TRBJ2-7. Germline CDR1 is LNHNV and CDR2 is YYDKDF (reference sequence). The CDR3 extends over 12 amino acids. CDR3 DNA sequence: TGTGCCACCAGCCGGGACGTCTACGAGCAGTACTTC. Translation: CATSRDVYEQYF.

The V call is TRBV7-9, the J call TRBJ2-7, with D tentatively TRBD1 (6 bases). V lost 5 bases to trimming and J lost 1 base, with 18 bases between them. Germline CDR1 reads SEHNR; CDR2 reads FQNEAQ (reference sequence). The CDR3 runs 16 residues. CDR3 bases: TGTGCCAGCAGCCCAAAAACAGGGAGAGCGTCCTACGAGCAGTACTTC. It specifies CASSPKTGRASYEQYF.

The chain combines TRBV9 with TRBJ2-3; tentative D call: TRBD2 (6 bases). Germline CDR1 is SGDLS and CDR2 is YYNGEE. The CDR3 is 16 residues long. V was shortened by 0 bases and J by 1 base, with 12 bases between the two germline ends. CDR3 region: CASSVVGGRGTDTQYF. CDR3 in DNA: TGTGCCAGCAGCGTAGTGGGGGGTCGTGGCACAGATACGCAGTATTTT.

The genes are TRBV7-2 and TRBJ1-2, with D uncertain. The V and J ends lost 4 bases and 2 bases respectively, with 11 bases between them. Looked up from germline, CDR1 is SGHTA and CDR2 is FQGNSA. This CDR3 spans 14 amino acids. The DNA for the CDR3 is TGTGCCAGCAGCTCTGGATGGTACAACTATGGCTACACCTTC. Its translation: CASSSGWYNYGYTF. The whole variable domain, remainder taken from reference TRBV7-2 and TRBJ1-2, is GAGVSQSPSNKVTEKGKDVELRCDPISGHTALYWYRQSLGQGLEFLIYFQGNSAPDKSGLPSDRFSAERTGGSVSTLTIQRTQQEDSAVYLCASSSGWYNYGYTFGSGTRLTVV.

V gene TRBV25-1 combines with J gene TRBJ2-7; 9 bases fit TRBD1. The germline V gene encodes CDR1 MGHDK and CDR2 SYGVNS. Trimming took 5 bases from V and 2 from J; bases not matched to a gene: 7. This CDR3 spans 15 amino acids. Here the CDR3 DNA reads TGTGCCAGCAGTAAACAGGGGGCGACTACCTACGAGCAGTACTTC. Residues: CASSKQGATTYEQYF.

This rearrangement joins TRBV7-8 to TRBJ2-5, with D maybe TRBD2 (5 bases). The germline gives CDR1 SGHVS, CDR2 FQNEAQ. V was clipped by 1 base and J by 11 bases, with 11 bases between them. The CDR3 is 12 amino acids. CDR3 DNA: TGTGCCAGCAGCTTAGTCTCGTGGGAGCAGTACTTC. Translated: CASSLVSWEQYF.

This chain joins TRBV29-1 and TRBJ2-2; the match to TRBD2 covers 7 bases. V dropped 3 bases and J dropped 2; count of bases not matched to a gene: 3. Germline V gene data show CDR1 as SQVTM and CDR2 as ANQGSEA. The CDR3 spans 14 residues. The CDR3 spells CSVDSSGNTGELFF. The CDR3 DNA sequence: TGCAGCGTTGATTCTAGCGGAAACACCGGGGAGCTGTTTTTT.